The 9 T cell receptor beta chains below all came from one sample that was sequenced in a study of T cells in Graves' hyperthyroidism and ophthalmopathy (dated by TCRdb to the late 2010s). To prepare the library, multiplex PCR was applied. These reads were obtained on an Illumina HiSeq 2000. TCR beta CDR3 regions were amplified from RNA transcripts. The TCR CDR3 was subjected to a first round of RT-PCR using the HTBI primer set and the Qiagen OneStep RT-PCR kit. TCRdb passed the public sequencing reads through fastp at Q25 and MiXCR, retaining productive beta sequences. When rows share a CDR3 protein, they turn into one entry using the most common DNA and genes. For this sample the table gives some 340,000 distinct CDR3 sequences, of which approximately 14% were detected only once. The leading ten clones occupy 34% of the sample. What was sequenced was blood. The receptors come from a woman aged 40-49 years with Graves' ophthalmopathy.

There are many counts of this clonotype. This chain links TRBV11-2 with TRBJ2-3; D remains unclear. Germline V gene lookup returns CDR1 SGHAT and CDR2 FQNNGV. The CDR3 has 13 residues. The ends were cut back, 6 bases at V and 4 bases at J, with 11 bases in the middle. The CDR3 sequence: CASRPYWSDTQYF. The DNA for the CDR3 is TGTGCCAGCAGGCCTTACTGGTCAGATACGCAGTATTTT.

This clonotype occurred many times. The CDR3 nucleotides read TGTGCCAGCAGTTACTCCTACAATGAGCAGTTCTTC. Translation: CASSYSYNEQFF. This rearrangement joins TRBV6-6 to TRBJ2-1, with unresolved D. V was trimmed by 0 bases and J by 3 bases, leaving 0 bases between them. Per the germline V gene, CDR1 is MNHNY and CDR2 is SVGAGI (reference sequence). The CDR3 is 12 amino acids.

V is TRBV5-1 and J is TRBJ2-3; D ambiguous. Germline V CDR1 and CDR2: SGHRS, YFSETQ. V gave up 2 bases and J gave up 1 base, with 5 bases separating them. CDR3 length equals 13 residues. CDR3: CASSFWGTDTQYF. CDR3 DNA: TGCGCCAGCAGCTTTTGGGGCACAGATACGCAGTATTTT. Supplemented by reference TRBV5-1 and TRBJ2-3, the full variable domain reads KAGVTQTPRYLIKTRGQQVTLSCSPISGHRSVSWYQQTPGQGLQFLFEYFSETQRNKGNFPGRFSGRQFSNSRSEMNVSTLELGDSALYLCASSFWGTDTQYFGPGTRLTVL.

This clonotype was seen repeatedly, ten times or more. The V and J genes are TRBV6-2 or TRBV6-3 and TRBJ2-5, with 14 bases fitting TRBD2. Trimming at V came to 0 bases and at J to 2 bases, leaving 5 bases not matched to a gene. This CDR3 spans 18 amino acids. Germline V gene sequence: CDR1 MNHEY, CDR2 SVGEGT. CDR3 in DNA: TGTGCCAGCAGTTACTCCTATTGGACTAGCGGGAGGCAAGAGACCCAGTACTTC. Protein: CASSYSYWTSGRQETQYF.

Only a few counts were recorded for this clonotype. This chain uses TRBV12-3 or TRBV12-4 with TRBJ1-3, with a tentative D call TRBD1 (5 bases). This CDR3 comprises 15 residues. Deletions cut 6 bases from V and 0 bases from J, with 12 bases between. Here the CDR3 reads CASSRDEASGNTIYF. In DNA, the CDR3 is TGTGCCAGCAGCCGGGACGAAGCCTCTGGAAACACCATATATTTT.

This clonotype was picked up many times. Mismatch with germline at one junction end may stem from a read error. This chain uses TRBV5-1 with TRBJ1-1; D gene ambiguous. The CDR3 totals 13 residues. Germline V lookup: CDR1 SGHRS, CDR2 YFSETQ. The CDR3 region is CATSSTVNTEAFF. The CDR3 DNA follows: TGCGCCACCAGCAGCACGGTGAACACTGAAGCTTTCTTT.

CDR3 sequence reads: CASSLQGVPIYEQYF. The CDR3 DNA sequence: TGTGCCAGCAGTTTACAGGGAGTTCCCATCTACGAGCAGTACTTC. The chain combines TRBV7-2 with TRBJ2-7, with D tentatively TRBD1 (6 bases). The germline V and J ends were trimmed by 6 bases and 3 bases, with 18 bases remaining between them. The V gene's germline CDR1 is SGHTA and CDR2 FQGNSA. This CDR3 is 15 amino acids long.

Many counts were recorded for this clonotype. The V call is TRBV7-8, the J call TRBJ2-3; D might be TRBD1 or TRBD2, each matching 5 bases. V lost 3 bases to trimming and J lost 6 bases, with 16 bases between them. Per the germline V gene, CDR1 is SGHVS and CDR2 is FQNEAQ. The CDR3 covers 15 residues. The CDR3 region is CASSFSGAPGDTQYF. The CDR3 region has the DNA TGTGCCAGCAGCTTTTCCGGGGCCCCCGGGGATACGCAGTATTTT.

The J gene is TRBJ1-1, the V gene TRBV24-1, with D perhaps matching TRBD1 (5 bases). Trimming stripped 7 bases from V and 6 bases from J, with 11 bases between. Germline lookup yields CDR1 KGHDR and CDR2 SFDVKD. CDR3 length: 12 residues. CDR3 nucleotides: TGTGCCACCAGGGGAAAAGGGGCTGAAGCTTTCTTT. Protein: CATRGKGAEAFF.